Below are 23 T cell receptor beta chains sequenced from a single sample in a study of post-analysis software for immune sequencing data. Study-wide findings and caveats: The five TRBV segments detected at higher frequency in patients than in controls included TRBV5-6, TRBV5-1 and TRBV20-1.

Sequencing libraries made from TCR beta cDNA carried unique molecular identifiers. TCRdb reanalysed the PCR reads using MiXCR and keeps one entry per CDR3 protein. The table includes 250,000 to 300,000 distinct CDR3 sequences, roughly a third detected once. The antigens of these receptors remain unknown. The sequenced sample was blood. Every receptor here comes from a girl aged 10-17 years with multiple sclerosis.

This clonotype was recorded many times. The CDR3 here is CASSMRQSARVSNQPQHF. The CDR3 DNA sequence: TGTGCCAGCAGTATGAGACAGTCCGCCAGAGTCAGCAATCAGCCCCAGCATTTT. The chain joins TRBV27 to TRBJ1-5; a possible D gene is TRBD1 (5 bases). V was pared by 5 bases and J by 1 base, with 21 bases between. Germline V gene lookup returns CDR1 MNHEY and CDR2 SMNVEV (reference sequence). The CDR3 sequence is 18 residues long.

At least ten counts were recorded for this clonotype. The CDR3 sequence is CASSVEAATNYGYTF. The CDR3 DNA reads TGTGCCAGCAGCGTAGAGGCAGCTACTAACTATGGCTACACCTTC. The chain has TRBV9 and TRBJ1-2, with D hard to call. The germline V gene encodes CDR1 SGDLS and CDR2 YYNGEE. The CDR3 consists of 15 residues. V shed 0 bases and J shed 0 bases, with 9 bases lying between them.

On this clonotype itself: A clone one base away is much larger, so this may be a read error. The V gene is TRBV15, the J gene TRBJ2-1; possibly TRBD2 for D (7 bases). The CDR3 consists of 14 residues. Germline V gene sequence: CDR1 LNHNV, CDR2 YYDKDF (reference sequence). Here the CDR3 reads CAPSRGGGAGEQFF. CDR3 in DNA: TGTGCCCCCAGCCGCGGAGGGGGGGCTGGTGAGCAGTTCTTC.

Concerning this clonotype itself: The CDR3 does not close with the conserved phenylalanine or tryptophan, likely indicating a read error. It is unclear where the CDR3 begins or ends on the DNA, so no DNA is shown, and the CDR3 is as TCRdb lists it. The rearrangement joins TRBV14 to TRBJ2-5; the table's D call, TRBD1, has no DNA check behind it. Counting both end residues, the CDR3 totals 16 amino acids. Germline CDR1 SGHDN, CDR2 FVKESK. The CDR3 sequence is CASSPRESGGGYTFGS.

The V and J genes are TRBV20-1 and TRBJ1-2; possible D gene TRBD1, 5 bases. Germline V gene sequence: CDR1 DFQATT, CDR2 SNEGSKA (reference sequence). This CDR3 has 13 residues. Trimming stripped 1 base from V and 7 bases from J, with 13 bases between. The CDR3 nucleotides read TGCAGTGCTAGAGGGGGGGTCCATCGTGGCTACACCTTC. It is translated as CSARGGVHRGYTF.

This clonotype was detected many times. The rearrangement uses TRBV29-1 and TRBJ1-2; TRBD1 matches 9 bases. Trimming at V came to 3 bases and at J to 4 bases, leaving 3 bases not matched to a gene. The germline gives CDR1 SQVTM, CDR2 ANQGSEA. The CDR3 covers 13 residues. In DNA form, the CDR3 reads TGCAGCGTTGACTGGGACAGGGTCTATGGCTACACCTTC. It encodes CSVDWDRVYGYTF. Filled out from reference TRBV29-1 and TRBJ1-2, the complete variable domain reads SAVISQKPSRDICQRGTSLTIQCQVDSQVTMMFWYRQQPGQSLTLIATANQGSEATYESGFVIDKFPISRPNLTFSTLTVSNMSPEDSSIYLCSVDWDRVYGYTFGSGTRLTVV.

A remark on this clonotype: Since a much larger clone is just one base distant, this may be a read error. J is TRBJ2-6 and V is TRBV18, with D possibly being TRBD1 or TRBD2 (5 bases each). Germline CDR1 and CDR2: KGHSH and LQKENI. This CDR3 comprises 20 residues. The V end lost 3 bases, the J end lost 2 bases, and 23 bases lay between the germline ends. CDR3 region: CASSPVSGTTTQAGANVLTF. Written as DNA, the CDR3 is TGTGCCAGCTCACCGGTATCCGGGACGACTACTCAGGCTGGGGCCAACGTCCTGACTTTC.

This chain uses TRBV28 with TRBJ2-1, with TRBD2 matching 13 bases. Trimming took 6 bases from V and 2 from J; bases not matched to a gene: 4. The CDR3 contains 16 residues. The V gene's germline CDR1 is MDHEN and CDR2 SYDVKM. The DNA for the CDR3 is TGTGCCAGCAGACCCGGACTAGCGGGGGCCTACAATGAGCAGTTCTTC. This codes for CASRPGLAGAYNEQFF.

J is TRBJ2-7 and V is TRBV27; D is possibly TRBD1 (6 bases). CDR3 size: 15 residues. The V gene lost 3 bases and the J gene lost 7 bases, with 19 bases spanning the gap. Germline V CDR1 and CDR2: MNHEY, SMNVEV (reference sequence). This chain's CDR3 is CASSFWAGEKGEQYF. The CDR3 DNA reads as TGTGCCAGCAGTTTCTGGGCAGGGGAGAAGGGTGAGCAGTACTTC.

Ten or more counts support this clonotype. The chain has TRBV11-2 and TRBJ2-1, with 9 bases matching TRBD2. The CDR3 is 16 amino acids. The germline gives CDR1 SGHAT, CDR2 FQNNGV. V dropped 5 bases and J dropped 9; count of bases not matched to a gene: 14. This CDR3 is CASSQGLAAVRFEQFF. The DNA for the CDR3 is TGTGCCAGCAGCCAGGGACTAGCCGCAGTTAGGTTTGAGCAGTTCTTC.

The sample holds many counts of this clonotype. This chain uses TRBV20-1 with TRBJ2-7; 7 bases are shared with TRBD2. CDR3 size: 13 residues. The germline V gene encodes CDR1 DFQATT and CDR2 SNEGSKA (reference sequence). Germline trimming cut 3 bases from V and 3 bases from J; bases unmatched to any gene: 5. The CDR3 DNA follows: TGCAGTGCTAGGGCTAGCGGAAGCTACGAGCAGTACTTC. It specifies CSARASGSYEQYF.

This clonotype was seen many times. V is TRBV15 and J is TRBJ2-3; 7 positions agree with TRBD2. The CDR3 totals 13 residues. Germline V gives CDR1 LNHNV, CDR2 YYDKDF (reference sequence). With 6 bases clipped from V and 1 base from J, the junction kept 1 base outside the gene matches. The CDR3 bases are TGTGCCACCAGGAGCGGGGGCACAGATACGCAGTATTTT. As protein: CATRSGGTDTQYF.

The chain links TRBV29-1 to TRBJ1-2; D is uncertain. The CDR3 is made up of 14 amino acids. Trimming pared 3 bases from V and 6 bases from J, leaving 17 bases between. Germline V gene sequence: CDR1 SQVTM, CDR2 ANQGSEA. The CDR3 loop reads CSVDYGSFRDGYTF. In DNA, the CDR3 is TGCAGCGTTGATTACGGCTCCTTTAGGGATGGCTACACCTTC.

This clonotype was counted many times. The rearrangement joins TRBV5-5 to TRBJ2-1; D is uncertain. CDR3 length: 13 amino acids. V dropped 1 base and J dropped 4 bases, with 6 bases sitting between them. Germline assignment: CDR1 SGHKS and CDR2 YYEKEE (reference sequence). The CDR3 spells CASSLLVYNEQFF. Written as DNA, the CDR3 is TGTGCCAGCAGCTTGCTAGTGTACAATGAGCAGTTCTTC. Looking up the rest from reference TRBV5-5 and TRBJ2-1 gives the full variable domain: DAGVTQSPTHLIKTRGQQVTLRCSPISGHKSVSWYQQVLGQGPQFIFQYYEKEERGRGNFPDRFSARQFPNYSSELNVNALLLGDSALYLCASSLLVYNEQFFGPGTRLTVL.

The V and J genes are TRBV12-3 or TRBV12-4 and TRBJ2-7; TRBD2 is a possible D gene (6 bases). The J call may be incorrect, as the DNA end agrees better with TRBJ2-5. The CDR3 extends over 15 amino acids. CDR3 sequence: CASSRTSLLEETQYF. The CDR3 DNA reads TGTGCCAGCAGTCGAACTAGCCTCCTCGAAGAGACCCAGTACTTC.

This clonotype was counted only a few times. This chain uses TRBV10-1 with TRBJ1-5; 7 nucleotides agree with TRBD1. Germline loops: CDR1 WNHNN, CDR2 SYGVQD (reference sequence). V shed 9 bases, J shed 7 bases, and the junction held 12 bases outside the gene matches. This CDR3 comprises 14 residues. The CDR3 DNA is TGCGCCAGACGAGACAGGGAGGGAGTGCAGCCCCAGCATTTT. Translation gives CARRDREGVQPQHF.

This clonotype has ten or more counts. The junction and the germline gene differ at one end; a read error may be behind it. The DNA of the CDR3 is TGTGCCAGCACTTACCCCGGACAGGGCTACACCTTC. This gives the protein CASTYPGQGYTF. The rearrangement links TRBV6-5 to TRBJ1-2; TRBD1 might be the D (6 bases). CDR3 size: 12 residues. CDR1 is MNHEY and CDR2 is SVGAGI in the germline V gene.

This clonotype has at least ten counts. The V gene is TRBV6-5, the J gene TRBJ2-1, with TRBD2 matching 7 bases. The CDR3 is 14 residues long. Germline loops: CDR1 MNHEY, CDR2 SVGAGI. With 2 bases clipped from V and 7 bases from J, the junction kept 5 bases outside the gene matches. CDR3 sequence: CASSYGRAGNEQFF. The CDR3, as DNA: TGTGCCAGCAGTTACGGGAGGGCGGGGAATGAGCAGTTCTTC.

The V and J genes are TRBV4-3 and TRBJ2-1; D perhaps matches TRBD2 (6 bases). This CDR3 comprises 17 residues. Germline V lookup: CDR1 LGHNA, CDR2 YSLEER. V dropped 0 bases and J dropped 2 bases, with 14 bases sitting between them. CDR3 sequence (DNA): TGCGCCAGCAGCCAAGATCCTGGAGGGTCTACCTACAATGAGCAGTTCTTC. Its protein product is CASSQDPGGSTYNEQFF.

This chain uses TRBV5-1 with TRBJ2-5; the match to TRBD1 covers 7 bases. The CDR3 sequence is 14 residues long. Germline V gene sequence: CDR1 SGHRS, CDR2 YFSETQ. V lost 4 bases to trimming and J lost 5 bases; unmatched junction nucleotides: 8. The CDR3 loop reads CASSHRGGWETQYF. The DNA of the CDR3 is TGCGCCAGCAGCCACCGAGGGGGCTGGGAGACCCAGTACTTC.

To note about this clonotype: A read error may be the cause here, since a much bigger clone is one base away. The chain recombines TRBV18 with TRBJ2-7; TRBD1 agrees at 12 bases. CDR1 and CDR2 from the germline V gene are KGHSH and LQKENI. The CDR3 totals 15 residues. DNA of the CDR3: TGTGCCAGCTCACCAGGGACAGGGGGCAAGTACGAGCACTACTTC. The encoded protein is CASSPGTGGKYEHYF.

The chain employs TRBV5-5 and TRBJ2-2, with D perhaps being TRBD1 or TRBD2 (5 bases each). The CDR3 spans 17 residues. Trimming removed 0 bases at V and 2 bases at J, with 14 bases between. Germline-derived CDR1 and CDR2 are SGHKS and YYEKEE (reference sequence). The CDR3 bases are TGTGCCAGCAGCTTGGACCCGGGACGGCAAAACACCGGGGAGCTGTTTTTT. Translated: CASSLDPGRQNTGELFF.

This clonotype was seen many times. In DNA, the CDR3 is TGTGCCAGCAGAGACTCTGCAGAGTTAGATACGCAGTATTTT. It yields the protein CASRDSAELDTQYF. The gene calls are TRBV12-3 or TRBV12-4 and TRBJ2-3; no firm D call. The V end was cut by 6 bases, the J end by 5 bases, with 15 bases between. The CDR3 is 14 residues long.